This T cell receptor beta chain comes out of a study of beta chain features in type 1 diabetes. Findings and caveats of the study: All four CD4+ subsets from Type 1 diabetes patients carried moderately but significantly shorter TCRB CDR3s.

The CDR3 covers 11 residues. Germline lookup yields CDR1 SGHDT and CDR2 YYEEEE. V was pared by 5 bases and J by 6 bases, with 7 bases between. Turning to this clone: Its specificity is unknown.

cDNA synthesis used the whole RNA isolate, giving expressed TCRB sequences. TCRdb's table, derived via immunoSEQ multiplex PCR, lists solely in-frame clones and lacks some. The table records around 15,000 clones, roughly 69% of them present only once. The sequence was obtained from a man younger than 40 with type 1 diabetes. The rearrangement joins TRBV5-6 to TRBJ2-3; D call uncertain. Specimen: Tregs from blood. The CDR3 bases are TGTGCCAGCAGTCAGTGGGATACGCAGTATTTT. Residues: CASSQWDTQYF.